This entry is about one TCR beta chain. Its specificity is not known. This sample is drawn from a study of T cells in Graves' hyperthyroidism and ophthalmopathy. Patients were excluded for uncontrolled infection, other autoimmune disease, pregnancy or lactation. Together with thyroid ultrasound, orbital computed tomography, serum thyroxine and TRAb, clinical symptoms were used for diagnoses. Trimming removed 5 bases from V and 3 bases from J, with 14 bases in between. This CDR3 region has 14 residues. Germline-derived CDR1 and CDR2 are MNHNS and SASEGT. Amplification targeted TCR beta CDR3 regions from RNA transcripts. The primer set for the first-round RT-PCR of the TCR CDR3 was HTBI. TCRdb reprocessed the multiplex PCR reads via MiXCR and lists one record per CDR3 protein. This sample has about 640,000 distinct CDR3 sequences; less than 25% occur once, and the top ten carry roughly a third. Broader study findings: Ophthalmopathy was identified by the model a median around 6.9 months ahead of onset. Researchers found most expanded thyroid clonotypes above 0.001 in blood as well.

The clonotype was recovered from a young man with Graves' ophthalmopathy. V and J are TRBV6-1 and TRBJ2-7; D is tentatively TRBD1 or TRBD2 (5 bases each). Material for sequencing was blood. CDR3 DNA sequence: TGTGCCAGCAGTCCCAGGGACGGCTACTACGAGCAGTACTTC. Its protein product is CASSPRDGYYEQYF.